This is a list of T cell receptor beta chains from one sample in a study of Ad26.COV2.S vaccination and SARS-CoV-2 variants. Data came from immunoSEQ multiplex PCR; TCRdb stores just in-frame clones and leaves some out. The table has some 340,000 clones, approximately 86% seen once. Sequenced material: peripheral blood, taken in a trial of Ad26.COV2.S vaccine versus placebo. These receptors came from a person between 18 and 65 years old who received the Ad26.COV2.S COVID-19 vaccine or a placebo. Each CDR3 is given with its conserved first and last residue. The order of the fields is V gene, clone size, J gene, D gene, CDR3 protein, CDR3 DNA. The D gene is left open where the match is weak. Size tells how often a clone was seen (once, few, many) or the class of an expanded clone, and some rows leave it out.

TRBV15	.	TRBJ2-4	TRBD2	CATSILAGGPRHIQYF	TGTGCCACCAGCATACTAGCGGGGGGGCCTCGCCACATTCAGTACTTC
TRBV6-5	once	TRBJ1-1	TRBD1	CASSRRQGSTEAFF	TGTGCCAGCAGTCGCAGACAGGGTTCGACTGAAGCTTTCTTT
TRBV27	.	TRBJ2-7	.	CASSLGFRGTLEQYF	TGTGCCAGCAGTCTCGGCTTCCGGGGAACGCTCGAGCAGTACTTC
TRBV11-3	.	TRBJ1-4	TRBD1	CASSSGQAATNEKLFF	TGTGCCAGCAGCTCAGGACAGGCAGCAACTAATGAAAAACTGTTTTTT
TRBV27	.	TRBJ1-2	.	CASSSIGGESHGYTF	TGTGCCAGCAGTTCGATTGGGGGAGAGTCTCATGGCTACACCTTC
TRBV30	.	TRBJ2-6	.	CAWSEVSGANVLTF	TGTGCCTGGAGTGAGGTATCTGGGGCCAACGTCCTGACTTTC
TRBV7-9	.	TRBJ2-2	.	CASHPGRDTGELFF	TGTGCCAGCCACCCCGGACGGGACACCGGGGAGCTGTTTTTT
TRBV5-1	.	TRBJ2-7	TRBD1	CASSPGTGGTDEQYF	TGCGCCAGCAGCCCCGGGACAGGGGGCACCGACGAGCAGTACTTC
TRBV25-1	.	TRBJ2-7	.	CASSRQASSLRYEQYF	TGTGCCAGCAGTAGACAGGCCTCAAGCCTTAGATACGAGCAGTACTTC
TRBV28	.	TRBJ1-3	.	CASSLLGKAIYF	TGTGCCAGCAGTTTATTGGGGAAGGCCATATATTTT
TRBV9	.	TRBJ2-3	TRBD1	CASSPRLDLGQAADTQYF	TGTGCCAGCAGCCCCCGATTGGACTTGGGACAGGCAGCAGATACGCAGTATTTT
TRBV6-6	.	TRBJ1-4	TRBD1	CASSASDRGSEKLFF	TGTGCCAGCAGTGCCTCGGACAGGGGAAGTGAAAAACTGTTTTTT
TRBV5-1	.	TRBJ1-5	.	CASSWDGDSNQPQHF	TGCGCCAGCAGCTGGGACGGTGATAGCAATCAGCCCCAGCATTTT
TRBV30	.	TRBJ2-3	TRBD1	CAWSAGTGRTDTQYF	TGTGCCTGGAGCGCCGGGACAGGGCGCACAGATACGCAGTATTTT
TRBV19	.	TRBJ1-1	TRBD1	CASSRTGNTEAFF	TGTGCCAGTAGTAGGACAGGGAACACTGAAGCTTTCTTT
TRBV19	.	TRBJ1-5	.	CASSPGASPGNQPQHF	TGTGCCAGTAGCCCCGGGGCAAGCCCTGGCAATCAGCCCCAGCATTTT
TRBV7-9	once	TRBJ2-2	.	CASSAARGPNTGELFF	TGTGCCAGCAGCGCCGCTCGGGGGCCGAACACCGGGGAGCTGTTTTTT
TRBV2	.	TRBJ2-5	TRBD2	CASKTRLAEETQYF	TGTGCCAGCAAAACCAGGCTAGCGGAAGAGACCCAGTACTTC
TRBV12-3/TRBV12-4	once	TRBJ2-5	.	CASSYLRETQYF	TGTGCCAGCAGCTATTTGAGGGAGACCCAGTACTTC
TRBV5-1	once	TRBJ2-2	TRBD1	CASSLRDRGSGELFF	TGCGCCAGCAGCCTCCGGGACAGGGGGTCCGGGGAGCTGTTTTTT
TRBV12-3/TRBV12-4	.	TRBJ2-7	TRBD1	CASSGQVSYEQYF	TGTGCCAGCAGTGGACAGGTCTCCTACGAGCAGTACTTC
TRBV7-6	.	TRBJ1-3	TRBD1	CASSSLPGQSSGNTVYF	TGTGCCAGCAGCTCCTTGCCGGGACAGTCCTCTGGAAACACCGTATATTTT
TRBV7-2	few	TRBJ1-2	.	CASTPGDKGGGYTF	TGTGCCAGCACCCCAGGGGACAAGGGGGGTGGCTACACCTTC
TRBV29-1	.	TRBJ1-2	.	CSVEDLGGVGYTF	TGCAGCGTTGAAGATTTGGGAGGGGTTGGCTACACCTTC
TRBV5-1	.	TRBJ2-6	.	CASSLGRVNSGANVLTF	TGCGCCAGCAGCTTGGGCCGGGTGAACTCTGGGGCCAACGTCCTGACTTTC
TRBV5-1	.	TRBJ1-2	.	CASSKDSAEDGYTF	TGCGCCAGCAGTAAAGACTCGGCTGAAGATGGCTACACCTTC